This T cell receptor beta chain derives from a study of cytomegalovirus exposure and HLA in healthy donors. Study-wide context: Sequencing of about 200 million T cells in an earlier analysis found roughly 120 million unique TCR beta sequences. Around 79 million unique TCRs, all from HLA-typed donors, were included in an early release of the data.

PCR was performed using 60 Vbeta and 13 Jbeta primers. Sequenced by immunoSEQ multiplex PCR; TCRdb stores in-frame clones only, minus some. Here the sample spans about 160,000 clones, around 80% being singletons. V shed 4 bases and J 2 bases; nucleotides not matched to a gene: 6. The CDR3 covers 15 residues. Germline V gene sequence: CDR1 SGHNT, CDR2 YYREEE (reference sequence). The study sampled nominally healthy donors, though unrecorded immune exposures were likely. This receptor was obtained from a male donor in good health and CMV-seropositive. Material for sequencing was PBMCs. This chain joins TRBV5-4 and TRBJ2-5; 9 nucleotides match TRBD1. The CDR3, as DNA: TGTGCCAGCAGCGGTCCCGGGACAGGGCAAGAGACCCAGTACTTC. As protein: CASSGPGTGQETQYF.